These 30 T cell receptor beta chains came from one sample sequenced in a study of T cell responses to AZD1222 COVID-19 vaccine. Some clones are missing from TCRdb's copy, which holds only in-frame ones; the method was immunoSEQ multiplex PCR. There are some 130,000 clones in the sample; around four fifths occur only once, and about 4% lies in the top ten. Source: peripheral blood, taken on day 0 of AZD1222 vaccination. Receptors were obtained from an adult in good health.

In this sample, this clone turned up a few times. The genes are TRBV19 and TRBJ1-1, with D hard to call. Germline CDR1 reads LNHDA; CDR2 reads SQIVND (reference sequence). This CDR3 comprises 15 residues. V lost 6 bases and J lost 4, with 18 bases in between. CDR3 amino acids: CASRSPGGLATEAFF. The DNA for the CDR3 is TGTGCCAGTAGATCCCCAGGAGGACTTGCCACTGAAGCTTTCTTT.

The chain recombines TRBV4-2 with TRBJ2-7, with D maybe TRBD1 (5 bases). CDR3 size: 16 residues. The germline V gene has CDR1 LGHNA and CDR2 YNFKEQ. The germline V and J ends were trimmed by 0 bases and 3 bases, with 15 bases remaining between them. CDR3 nucleotide sequence: TGTGCCAGCAGCCAAGAAGGGGTAGGGTTTAACTACGAGCAGTACTTC. The encoded protein is CASSQEGVGFNYEQYF.

This chain connects TRBV18 to TRBJ1-3; no firm D call. This CDR3 has 16 residues. Trimming took 5 bases from V and 2 from J, leaving 16 bases between them. CDR1 is KGHSH, CDR2 LQKENI, per germline. CDR3 residues: CASSSTRALTGNTIYF. The CDR3 DNA is TGTGCCAGCTCATCCACCCGGGCCTTAACTGGAAACACCATATATTTT. Using reference TRBV18 and TRBJ1-3 for the parts outside the CDR3, the full variable domain is NAGVMQNPRHLVRRRGQEARLRCSPMKGHSHVYWYRQLPEEGLKFMVYLQKENIIDESGMPKERFSAEFPKEGPSILRIQQVVRGDSAAYFCASSSTRALTGNTIYFGEGSWLTVV.

The CDR3 nucleotides read TGTGCCTGGAGTTGGACGGGACAACCAACTAAAGAGCAGTACTTC. Translated, it gives CAWSWTGQPTKEQYF. The chain joins TRBV30 to TRBJ2-7, with D tentatively TRBD1 (6 bases). The CDR3 extends over 15 amino acids. The ends were cut back, 2 bases at V and 7 bases at J, with 21 bases in the middle. Germline V lookup: CDR1 GTSNPN, CDR2 SVGIG (reference sequence).

CDR3 in amino acids: CASSQMDKNTEAFF. CDR3 in DNA: TGTGCCAGCAGTCAAATGGACAAGAACACTGAAGCTTTCTTT. The chain joins TRBV6-5 to TRBJ1-1; a possible D gene is TRBD1 (5 bases). Germline assignment: CDR1 MNHEY and CDR2 SVGAGI. Trimming removed 5 bases from V and 1 base from J, with 11 bases in between. The CDR3 totals 14 residues.

This clone has only a few counts. This sequence joins TRBV29-1 and TRBJ1-1; tentative D call: TRBD1 (5 bases). The CDR3 is made up of 12 amino acids. The germline CDR1 and CDR2 sequences are SQVTM and ANQGSEA. Trimming cost V 2 bases and J 6 bases, with 10 bases left between them. The CDR3 reads CSVELGDSEAFF. The CDR3 coding sequence is TGCAGCGTTGAATTGGGGGACTCTGAAGCTTTCTTT.

The rearrangement joins TRBV28 to TRBJ1-1, with 7 bases matching TRBD1. Looked up from germline, CDR1 is MDHEN and CDR2 is SYDVKM. V shed 5 bases and J 4 bases; nucleotides not matched to a gene: 7. The CDR3 length is 14 residues. CDR3 sequence: CASSVKPGGTEAFF. The CDR3, as DNA: TGTGCCAGCAGTGTAAAACCAGGGGGCACTGAAGCTTTCTTT.

The chain couples TRBV2 to TRBJ1-2, with TRBD1 matching 7 bases. The germline CDR1 and CDR2 sequences are SNHLY and FYNNEI. CDR3 length equals 12 residues. Trimming removed 6 bases from V and 4 bases from J; junction bases left unmatched: 2. CDR3 amino acids: CASRGTAYGYTF. The CDR3 coding sequence is TGTGCCAGCAGGGGGACAGCCTATGGCTACACCTTC.

This chain connects TRBV25-1 to TRBJ1-4; D uncertain. CDR1 is MGHDK and CDR2 is SYGVNS in the germline V gene. Trimming cost V 4 bases and J 6 bases, with 9 bases left between them. This CDR3 spans 13 amino acids. In nucleotides, the CDR3 is TGTGCCAGCAGTGGGCAGTCTTATGAAAAACTGTTTTTT. Its protein product is CASSGQSYEKLFF.

CDR3 sequence (DNA): TGTGCCAGCAGTTACACGACCGGGACAGGGAATCTGGAGCAGTACTTC. Translated: CASSYTTGTGNLEQYF. The chain combines TRBV28 with TRBJ2-7; 9 bases fit TRBD1. In germline, CDR1 is MDHEN, CDR2 SYDVKM. The CDR3 contains 16 residues. Trimming at V came to 4 bases and at J to 7 bases, leaving 14 bases not matched to a gene.

The chain couples TRBV7-9 to TRBJ2-7; TRBD2 aligns across 9 bases. Germline CDR1 and CDR2: SEHNR and FQNEAQ (reference sequence). The CDR3 has 17 amino acids. Losses at the gene ends were 3 bases for V and 3 bases for J; bases not matched to a gene: 12. The CDR3 loop reads CASSLGAVSGGYYEQYF. CDR3 nucleotide sequence: TGTGCCAGCAGCTTGGGGGCCGTTAGCGGGGGCTACTACGAGCAGTACTTC.

The chain has TRBV6-1 and TRBJ1-6; the D is unclear. Germline assignment: CDR1 MNHNS and CDR2 SASEGT. CDR3 size: 13 residues. Trimming cost V 6 bases and J 8 bases, with 11 bases left between them. CDR3 in DNA: TGTGCCAGCAGGGCGGCTTTGGATTCACCCCTCCACTTT. It specifies CASRAALDSPLHF.

This clone was found once. The chain employs TRBV30 and TRBJ2-7; 12 bases match TRBD1. Germline V gene data show CDR1 as GTSNPN and CDR2 as SVGIG (reference sequence). The CDR3 has 15 amino acids. After removal of 1 base from V and 4 bases from J, the junction contained 5 bases not matched to a gene. The CDR3 DNA follows: TGTGCCTGGAGTGCCGGGACAGGGGGCGGGTACGAGCAGTACTTC. It is translated as CAWSAGTGGGYEQYF.

This chain joins TRBV10-3 and TRBJ1-5; a weak D match, TRBD1 (5 bases). CDR3 length: 14 amino acids. The V end lost 2 bases, the J end lost 4 bases, and 9 bases lay between the germline ends. Germline CDR1 reads ENHRY; CDR2 reads SYGVKD. The CDR3 loop is CAISEGGTNQPQHF. The CDR3 DNA is TGTGCCATCAGTGAGGGGGGGACTAATCAGCCCCAGCATTTT.

The chain couples TRBV11-2 to TRBJ2-1; 12 bases are shared with TRBD1. The J segment lost 3 bases and the V segment lost 1 base, leaving 7 bases of the junction unmatched. Germline CDR1 reads SGHAT; CDR2 reads FQNNGV. This CDR3 has 18 residues. The CDR3 is CASSLVVWDRGRYNEQFF. DNA for the CDR3: TGTGCCAGCAGCTTAGTAGTGTGGGACAGGGGGCGCTACAATGAGCAGTTCTTC.

The chain employs TRBV7-9 and TRBJ2-3; possible D gene TRBD2, 7 bases. V was clipped by 2 bases and J by 5 bases, with 14 bases between them. This CDR3 spans 15 amino acids. Germline V gives CDR1 SEHNR, CDR2 FQNEAQ (reference sequence). Written as DNA, the CDR3 is TGTGCCAGCAGCTTAAGGGAGGGGGGACGAGATACGCAGTATTTT. The encoded protein is CASSLREGGRDTQYF.

V is TRBV28 and J is TRBJ2-7; D may be TRBD2 (7 bases). The V and J ends lost 7 bases and 2 bases respectively, with 18 bases between them. Germline V CDR1 and CDR2: MDHEN, SYDVKM. This CDR3 has 15 residues. This CDR3 reads CASTQGAGAPYEQYF. The CDR3 bases are TGTGCCAGCACCCAAGGGGCGGGGGCCCCCTACGAGCAGTACTTC.

The CDR3 region is CAWSTGTGELFF. In DNA, the CDR3 is TGTGCCTGGTCTACAGGAACCGGGGAGCTGTTTTTT. The chain couples TRBV30 to TRBJ2-2; the D gene is possibly TRBD1 (5 bases). V was pared by 5 bases and J by 5 bases, with 9 bases between. Per germline, CDR1 GTSNPN and CDR2 SVGIG (reference sequence). The CDR3 spans 12 residues.

This clone has more than one count but fewer than ten. The V call is TRBV6-5, the J call TRBJ1-4; the D gene is possibly TRBD1 (5 bases). Trimming took 6 bases from V and 5 from J, leaving 13 bases between them. From germline, CDR1 is MNHEY and CDR2 SVGAGI. There are 14 residues in the CDR3. CDR3 DNA sequence: TGTGCCAGCAGCGCGGGACGTATGAATGAAAAACTGTTTTTT. Protein: CASSAGRMNEKLFF.

For the CDR3, the DNA is TGTGCCACCTCGGGGGCTTCCTATGGCTACACCTTC. Translating it yields CATSGASYGYTF. J is TRBJ1-2 and V is TRBV24-1; weak D call: TRBD1 (6 bases). Trimming shortened V by 9 bases and J by 4 bases, and 11 bases separated the two germline ends. CDR1 and CDR2 (germline): KGHDR, SFDVKD. The CDR3 covers 12 residues.

This chain links TRBV9 with TRBJ1-3; D unresolved. Germline CDR1 reads SGDLS; CDR2 reads YYNGEE. The ends were cut back, 3 bases at V and 2 bases at J, with 9 bases in the middle. This CDR3 spans 14 amino acids. The DNA of the CDR3 is TGTGCCAGCAGCGCGAGTACTCCTGGAAACACCATATATTTT. Translated: CASSASTPGNTIYF.

The J gene is TRBJ2-1, the V gene TRBV28, with a possible D match to TRBD1 (6 bases). From germline, CDR1 is MDHEN and CDR2 SYDVKM. The ends were cut back, 6 bases at V and 4 bases at J, with 10 bases in the middle. This CDR3 contains 13 residues. The CDR3 region is CASSFGQYNEQFF. CDR3 sequence (DNA): TGTGCCAGCAGCTTTGGACAGTACAATGAGCAGTTCTTC.

There are a few counts of this clone. This chain joins TRBV5-4 and TRBJ2-7; D might be TRBD2 (5 bases). The length of the CDR3 is 12 residues. Per the germline V gene, CDR1 is SGHNT and CDR2 is YYREEE (reference sequence). Trimming cost V 4 bases and J 7 bases, with 12 bases left between them. In DNA, the CDR3 is TGTGCCAGCAGCCCTGGACTCGCGGAGCAGTACTTC. It encodes CASSPGLAEQYF.

The chain employs TRBV7-2 and TRBJ2-5, with 7 bases aligning to TRBD1. Losses at the gene ends were 4 bases for V and 3 bases for J; bases not matched to a gene: 8. CDR3 length: 15 amino acids. Germline values: CDR1 SGHTA, CDR2 FQGNSA. In DNA form, the CDR3 reads TGTGCCAGCAGCTCCCAAGGGACAGTCAAAGAGACCCAGTACTTC. Protein: CASSSQGTVKETQYF.

This chain joins TRBV5-5 and TRBJ1-5; D not certain. CDR1 and CDR2 (germline): SGHKS, YYEKEE (reference sequence). Trimming stripped 6 bases from V and 0 bases from J, with 10 bases between. The CDR3 totals 14 residues. CDR3 protein: CASNQAYSNQPQHF. In nucleotides, the CDR3 is TGTGCCAGCAACCAAGCTTATAGCAATCAGCCCCAGCATTTT.

This clone was detected once. The chain combines TRBV9 with TRBJ1-1; D might be TRBD1 (6 bases). The CDR3 spans 15 residues. Trimming left V 0 bases short and J 5 bases short, with 14 bases between. Germline CDR1 reads SGDLS; CDR2 reads YYNGEE. The DNA of the CDR3 is TGTGCCAGCAGCGTAGCAGGGGCGCGGGGTACTGAAGCTTTCTTT. Translation: CASSVAGARGTEAFF.

The chain links TRBV18 to TRBJ2-2; no firm D call. The germline CDR1 and CDR2 sequences are KGHSH and LQKENI. V was clipped by 0 bases and J by 8 bases, with 13 bases between them. The CDR3 is made up of 15 amino acids. This chain's CDR3 is CASSPPWAAGGELFF. CDR3 sequence (DNA): TGTGCCAGCTCACCACCGTGGGCGGCCGGAGGGGAGCTGTTTTTT.

The chain is built from TRBV19 and TRBJ1-1; 10 positions agree with TRBD1. CDR1 is LNHDA and CDR2 is SQIVND in the germline V gene (reference sequence). V trimming: 8 bases; J trimming: 3 bases; junction bases outside the gene matches: 12. This CDR3 comprises 16 residues. The CDR3 DNA is TGTGCCAGTTCTGACAGGGGGCGAAAGGGGGACACTGAAGCTTTCTTT. It is translated as CASSDRGRKGDTEAFF.

V usage is TRBV28 and J usage is TRBJ1-2, with D maybe TRBD1 (5 bases). The CDR3 runs 13 residues. Germline V gene data show CDR1 as MDHEN and CDR2 as SYDVKM. Between the trimmed V and J ends, which lost 6 bases and 11 bases, there was a span of 19 bases. CDR3 in amino acids: CASRIPAGVRYTF. CDR3 DNA sequence: TGTGCCAGCAGGATCCCGGCGGGGGTGCGGTACACCTTC.

V and J are TRBV28 and TRBJ1-2; the match to TRBD1 covers 8 bases. The CDR3 is made up of 15 amino acids. Germline-derived CDR1 and CDR2 are MDHEN and SYDVKM. V was clipped by 8 bases and J by 2 bases; unmatched bases: 10. CDR3 sequence reads: CASSKPGQANYGYTF. CDR3 nucleotide sequence: TGTGCCAGCTCCAAGCCGGGACAGGCGAACTATGGCTACACCTTC.